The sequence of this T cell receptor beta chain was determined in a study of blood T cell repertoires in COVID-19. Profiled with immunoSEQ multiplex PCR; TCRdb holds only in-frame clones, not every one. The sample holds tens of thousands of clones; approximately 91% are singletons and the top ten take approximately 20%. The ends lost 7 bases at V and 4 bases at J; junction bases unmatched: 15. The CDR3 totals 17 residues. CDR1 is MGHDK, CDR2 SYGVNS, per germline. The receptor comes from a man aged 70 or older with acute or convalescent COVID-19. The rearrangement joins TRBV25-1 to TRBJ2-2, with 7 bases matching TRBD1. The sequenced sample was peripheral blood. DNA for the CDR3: TGTGCCAGCATCCCTTCACAGGGGCTCAAGGGCACCGGGGAGCTGTTTTTT. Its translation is CASIPSQGLKGTGELFF.